The clone carrying this TCR beta chain appeared a few times. Its antigen is unknown. Germline CDR1 SGDLS, CDR2 YYNGEE. Trimming stripped 2 bases from V and 2 bases from J, with 4 bases between. CDR3 length: 13 residues. The sample is drawn from a study of T-cell memory formation after mild COVID-19. Study overall: TCR clusters were mostly donor specific.

Constant-segment primers and 5'RACE yielded cDNA libraries for TCR alpha and TCR beta, each carrying sample barcodes and UMIs. Via MiXCR, TCRdb re-called the 5' RACE reads, giving one row per CDR3 protein. The sample yields more than 350,000 distinct CDR3 sequences, roughly 15% seen once. Broader study findings: Contracting CD4+ clones were located mainly in CM and EM, and CD8+ clones in EMRA. Cross-reactive memory apparently joined, as some responding clones appeared in pre-infection memory.

Sequencing was carried out using PBMCs or a T cell subset sorted from them (not recorded which). This receptor was obtained from a man younger than 35 who had mild COVID-19 (a few samples of this study predate the infection). Cell type and time point are not known. This chain links TRBV9 with TRBJ2-2; D is ambiguous. The CDR3 DNA sequence: TGTGCCAGCAGCGTTGACAACACCGGGGAGCTGTTTTTT. This codes for CASSVDNTGELFF.